Below, one TCR beta chain is given with its context. Its antigen is not known. The assay was immunoSEQ multiplex PCR, and TCRdb's table has in-frame clones only and misses some. The sample has roughly 2.1 million clones, more than 85% seen once. The sample is drawn from a study of shared clonotypes between healthy human individuals. Trimming took 4 bases from V and 6 from J, leaving 12 bases between them. The CDR3 loop spans 14 amino acids. The V gene's germline CDR1 is LGHNA and CDR2 YNFKEQ. CD8 cells regarded as naive lacked CD45RO, were positively chosen for CCR7, and omitted terminally differentiated effector memory CD45RA+ cells. Broader study findings: What naive subsets generally showed was a larger estimated richness than memory subsets showed.

This clonotype originated in a man between 18 and 35 years old in good health. Some clones in this sample may be carry-over from other donors' samples. The chain joins TRBV4-2 to TRBJ1-4; TRBD1 is a possible D gene (6 bases). Sample: naive CD8+ T cells from PBMCs. The DNA for the CDR3 is TGTGCCAGCAGCCCCCGGACAGAAGATGAAAAACTGTTTTTT. Translated: CASSPRTEDEKLFF.